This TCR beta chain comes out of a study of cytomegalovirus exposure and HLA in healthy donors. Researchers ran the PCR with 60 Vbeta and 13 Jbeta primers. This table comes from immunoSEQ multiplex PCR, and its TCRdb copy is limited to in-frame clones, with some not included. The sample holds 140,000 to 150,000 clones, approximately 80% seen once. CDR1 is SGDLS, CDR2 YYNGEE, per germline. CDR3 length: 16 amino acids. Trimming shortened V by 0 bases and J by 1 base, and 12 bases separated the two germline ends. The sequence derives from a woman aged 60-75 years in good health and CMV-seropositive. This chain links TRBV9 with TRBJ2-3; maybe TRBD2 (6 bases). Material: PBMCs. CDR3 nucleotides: TGTGCCAGCAGCGTAGGTCCATCGGGGGGCACAGATACGCAGTATTTT. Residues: CASSVGPSGGTDTQYF.